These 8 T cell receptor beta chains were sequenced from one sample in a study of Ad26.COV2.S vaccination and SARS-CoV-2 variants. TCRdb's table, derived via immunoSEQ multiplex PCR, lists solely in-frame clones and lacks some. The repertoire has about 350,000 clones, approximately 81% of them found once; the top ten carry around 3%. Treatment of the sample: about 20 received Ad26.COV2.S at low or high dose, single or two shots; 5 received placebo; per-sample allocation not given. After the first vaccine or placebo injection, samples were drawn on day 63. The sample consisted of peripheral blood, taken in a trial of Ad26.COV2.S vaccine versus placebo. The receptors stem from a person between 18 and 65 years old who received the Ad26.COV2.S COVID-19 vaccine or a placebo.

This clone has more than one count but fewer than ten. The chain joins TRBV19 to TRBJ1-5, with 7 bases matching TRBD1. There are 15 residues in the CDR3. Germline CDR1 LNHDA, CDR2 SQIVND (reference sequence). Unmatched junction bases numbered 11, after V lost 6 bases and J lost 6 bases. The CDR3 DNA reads TGTGCCAGTAGAGTACTTACAGGGGCCTTTCAGCCCCAGCATTTT. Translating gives CASRVLTGAFQPQHF.

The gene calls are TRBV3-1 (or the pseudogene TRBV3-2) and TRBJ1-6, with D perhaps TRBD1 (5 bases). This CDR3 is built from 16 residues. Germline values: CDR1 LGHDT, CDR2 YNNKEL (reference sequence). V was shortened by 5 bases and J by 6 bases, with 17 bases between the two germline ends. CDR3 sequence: CASSTGRRTPNSPLHF. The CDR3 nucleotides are TGTGCCAGCAGCACGGGGCGTAGGACACCTAATTCACCCCTCCACTTT.

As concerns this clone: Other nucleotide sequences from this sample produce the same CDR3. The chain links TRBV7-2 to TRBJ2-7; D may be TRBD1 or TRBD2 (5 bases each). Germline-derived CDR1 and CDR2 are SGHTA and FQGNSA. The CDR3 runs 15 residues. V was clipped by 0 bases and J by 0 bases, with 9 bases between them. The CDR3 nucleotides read TGTGCCAGCAGCTTAGCGGGGACCGCCTCCTACGAGCAGTACTTC. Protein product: CASSLAGTASYEQYF.

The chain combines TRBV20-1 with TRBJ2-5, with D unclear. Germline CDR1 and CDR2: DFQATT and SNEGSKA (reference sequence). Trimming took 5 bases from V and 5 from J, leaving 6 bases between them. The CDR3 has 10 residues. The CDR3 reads CSAVQETQYF. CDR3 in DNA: TGCAGTGCTGTCCAGGAGACCCAGTACTTC.

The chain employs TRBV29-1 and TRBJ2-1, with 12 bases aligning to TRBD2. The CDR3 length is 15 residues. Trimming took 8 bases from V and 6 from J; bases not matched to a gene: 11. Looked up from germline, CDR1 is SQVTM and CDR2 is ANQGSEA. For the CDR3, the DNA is TGCAGCATCAACCCCCCTAGCGGGGGGGTCAATGAGCAGTTCTTC. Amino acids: CSINPPSGGVNEQFF.

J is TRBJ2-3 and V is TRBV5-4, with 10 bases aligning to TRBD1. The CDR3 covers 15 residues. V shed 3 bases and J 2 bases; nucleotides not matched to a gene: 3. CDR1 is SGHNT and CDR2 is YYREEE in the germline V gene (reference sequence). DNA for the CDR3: TGTGCCAGCAGCTCGGGACAGGGGACCACAGATACGCAGTATTTT. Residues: CASSSGQGTTDTQYF.

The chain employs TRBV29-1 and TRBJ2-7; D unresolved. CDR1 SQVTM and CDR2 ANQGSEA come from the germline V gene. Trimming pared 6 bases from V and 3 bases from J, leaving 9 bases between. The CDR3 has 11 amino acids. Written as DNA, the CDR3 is TGCAGCGTAGCGAAAAACTACGAGCAGTACTTC. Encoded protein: CSVAKNYEQYF.

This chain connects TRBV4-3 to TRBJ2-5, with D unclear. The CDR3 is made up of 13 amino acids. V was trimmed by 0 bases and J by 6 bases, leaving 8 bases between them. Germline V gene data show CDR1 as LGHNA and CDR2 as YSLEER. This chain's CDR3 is CASSQDGLQTQYF. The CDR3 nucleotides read TGCGCCAGCAGCCAAGACGGCCTCCAGACCCAGTACTTC.